What follows are 21 T cell receptor beta chains derived from one specimen sequenced in a study of cytomegalovirus exposure and HLA in healthy donors. It was with 60 Vbeta and 13 Jbeta primers that the PCR ran. Assay: immunoSEQ multiplex PCR; the TCRdb copy retains only in-frame clones and omits some. This table holds more than 90,000 clones, approximately 71% found once. The sequenced material came from PBMCs. The receptors stem from a female donor in good health and CMV-seronegative.

This clone showed up just a few times. This rearrangement joins TRBV28 to TRBJ2-7, with D tentatively TRBD2 (7 bases). CDR1 and CDR2 (germline): MDHEN, SYDVKM. The length of the CDR3 is 13 residues. The V end lost 6 bases, the J end lost 3 bases, and 12 bases lay between the germline ends. Here the CDR3 reads CASRGGGLYEQYF. Written as DNA, the CDR3 is TGTGCCAGCAGAGGCGGGGGCCTCTACGAGCAGTACTTC.

The chain combines TRBV7-9 with TRBJ2-3; perhaps TRBD2 as D (7 bases). The CDR3 length is 15 residues. The V gene lost 2 bases and the J gene lost 0 bases, with 9 bases spanning the gap. Germline values: CDR1 SEHNR, CDR2 FQNEAQ (reference sequence). CDR3 region: CASSLTGGSTDTQYF. CDR3 in DNA: TGTGCCAGCAGCTTAACGGGGGGCAGCACAGATACGCAGTATTTT.

V gene TRBV5-1 combines with J gene TRBJ1-4; a possible D gene is TRBD1 (6 bases). Deletions cut 0 bases from V and 7 bases from J, with 13 bases between. The CDR3 extends over 15 amino acids. The germline V gene encodes CDR1 SGHRS and CDR2 YFSETQ. The chain's CDR3 is CASSLEGVKGEKLFF. The CDR3 DNA is TGCGCCAGCAGCTTGGAGGGGGTAAAGGGTGAAAAACTGTTTTTT.

The chain links TRBV19 to TRBJ2-2, with D unresolved. CDR3 size: 13 residues. V was clipped by 3 bases and J by 7 bases, with 9 bases between them. Per the germline V gene, CDR1 is LNHDA and CDR2 is SQIVND (reference sequence). CDR3 DNA sequence: TGTGCCAGTAGTATCAGGTTCGTCGGGGAGCTGTTTTTT. Protein sequence: CASSIRFVGELFF.

The chain uses TRBV9 and TRBJ2-1; the match to TRBD2 covers 7 bases. Germline-derived CDR1 and CDR2 are SGDLS and YYNGEE. The CDR3 is 15 residues long. Trimming at V came to 5 bases and at J to 7 bases, leaving 12 bases not matched to a gene. CDR3 protein: CASRRSGGLWNEQFF. CDR3 nucleotides: TGTGCCAGCAGACGTTCGGGGGGTCTTTGGAATGAGCAGTTCTTC.

The genes are TRBV6-5 and TRBJ1-2, with 9 bases identical to TRBD1. The CDR3 has 12 residues. The germline V gene encodes CDR1 MNHEY and CDR2 SVGAGI. V trimming: 5 bases; J trimming: 8 bases; junction bases outside the gene matches: 3. This CDR3 reads CASSPTGGGYTF. CDR3 nucleotides: TGTGCCAGCAGTCCAACAGGGGGCGGCTACACCTTC.

This clone was seen once. This rearrangement joins TRBV10-3 to TRBJ1-3; D is perhaps TRBD1 (6 bases). CDR3 length: 13 residues. The ends were cut back, 6 bases at V and 2 bases at J, with 8 bases in the middle. The germline V gene has CDR1 ENHRY and CDR2 SYGVKD. The CDR3 sequence is CAIRDRTGNTIYF. CDR3 coding DNA: TGTGCCATCAGGGACAGAACTGGAAACACCATATATTTT.

The chain employs TRBV28 and TRBJ2-1; TRBD2 aligns across 8 bases. The CDR3 is made up of 15 amino acids. From germline, CDR1 is MDHEN and CDR2 SYDVKM. The V segment lost 3 bases and the J segment 5 bases; nucleotides outside the gene matches: 6. The CDR3: CASSFFGRAHNEQFF. CDR3 in DNA: TGTGCCAGCAGTTTTTTCGGGAGGGCCCACAATGAGCAGTTCTTC.

The chain employs TRBV9 and TRBJ2-5, with 7 bases lining up with TRBD2. Germline V CDR1 and CDR2: SGDLS, YYNGEE. The CDR3 is made up of 16 amino acids. Unmatched junction bases numbered 10, after V lost 0 bases and J lost 5 bases. The CDR3 sequence is CASSVVASGQVETQYF. In DNA, the CDR3 is TGTGCCAGCAGCGTAGTGGCTAGCGGTCAAGTCGAGACCCAGTACTTC.

The rearrangement links TRBV7-2 to TRBJ2-1, with 13 bases identical to TRBD2. CDR3 length: 19 residues. Germline CDR1 and CDR2: SGHTA and FQGNSA. Losses at the gene ends were 5 bases for V and 4 bases for J; bases not matched to a gene: 14. Here the CDR3 DNA reads TGTGCCAGCAGCCCAGAGGGGGTGGGACTAGCGGGACAATACAATGAGCAGTTCTTC. Translation: CASSPEGVGLAGQYNEQFF.

The gene calls are TRBV6-5 and TRBJ1-6; 9 bases match TRBD1. J gave up 17 bases and V 5 bases, and 10 bases lay outside the gene matches. There are 13 residues in the CDR3. The germline gives CDR1 MNHEY, CDR2 SVGAGI. In nucleotides, the CDR3 is TGTGCCAGCAGTGAGGACAGGGGTCCGGAGATCCACTTT. The encoded protein is CASSEDRGPEIHF.

This clone has only a few counts. This chain links TRBV7-9 with TRBJ1-1; no firm D call. Germline CDR1 reads SEHNR; CDR2 reads FQNEAQ (reference sequence). V lost 4 bases, J lost 4 bases, and 7 bases lay in between. This CDR3 contains 12 residues. CDR3 region: CASSSSGTEAFF. The CDR3 region has the DNA TGTGCCAGCAGCTCCTCGGGCACTGAAGCTTTCTTT.

V usage is TRBV4-1 and J usage is TRBJ2-7; TRBD2 agrees at 7 bases. Trimming at V came to 0 bases and at J to 6 bases, leaving 17 bases not matched to a gene. The CDR3 contains 18 residues. Germline CDR1 MGHRA, CDR2 YSYEKL. The chain's CDR3 is CASSQDFFGGKLSGEQYF. Here the CDR3 DNA reads TGCGCCAGCAGCCAAGATTTCTTCGGGGGGAAATTAAGTGGCGAGCAGTACTTC.

There are a few counts of this clone. The chain combines TRBV5-1 with TRBJ2-1, with D possibly being TRBD1 (5 bases). Germline V gene sequence: CDR1 SGHRS, CDR2 YFSETQ. This CDR3 region has 14 residues. The V gene lost 6 bases and the J gene lost 6 bases, with 16 bases spanning the gap. The CDR3 nucleotides are TGCGCCAGCAACAGGATAGGGCAGGGCAATGAGCAGTTCTTC. Its translation is CASNRIGQGNEQFF.

The chain couples TRBV7-9 to TRBJ1-2, with a weak D call TRBD1 (5 bases). The V gene's germline CDR1 is SEHNR and CDR2 FQNEAQ (reference sequence). The V and J ends lost 1 base and 1 base respectively, with 13 bases between them. This CDR3 has 16 residues. CDR3 DNA: TGTGCCAGCAGCTTAGAGGCTAGGGGCAGTAACTATGGCTACACCTTC. This codes for CASSLEARGSNYGYTF.

This clone appeared a few times. V is TRBV7-2 and J is TRBJ1-2; 9 positions agree with TRBD1. This CDR3 spans 15 amino acids. CDR1 and CDR2 (germline): SGHTA, FQGNSA. The V segment lost 2 bases and the J segment 2 bases; nucleotides outside the gene matches: 3. CDR3 in amino acids: CASSLRTGDNYGYTF. CDR3 sequence (DNA): TGTGCCAGCAGCTTAAGGACAGGGGACAACTATGGCTACACCTTC.

The genes are TRBV30 and TRBJ2-5; perhaps TRBD2 as D (6 bases). The CDR3 is 15 amino acids. In germline, CDR1 is GTSNPN, CDR2 SVGIG (reference sequence). V shed 0 bases and J shed 3 bases, with 14 bases lying between them. In nucleotides, the CDR3 is TGTGCCTGGAGTGTGGGGGGTACCTTTAAAGAGACCCAGTACTTC. Its translation is CAWSVGGTFKETQYF. Filled out from reference TRBV30 and TRBJ2-5, the complete variable domain reads SQTIHQWPATLVQPVGSPLSLECTVEGTSNPNLYWYRQAAGRGLQLLFYSVGIGQISSEVPQNLSASRPQDRQFILSSKKLLLSDSGFYLCAWSVGGTFKETQYFGPGTRLLVL.

The chain uses TRBV4-1 and TRBJ2-3, with no clear D. The CDR3 consists of 13 residues. Per the germline V gene, CDR1 is MGHRA and CDR2 is YSYEKL. V lost 1 base and J lost 7, with 9 bases in between. Here the CDR3 DNA reads TGCGCCAGCAGCCAAGTCCCAAGCCATACGCAGTATTTT. It translates to CASSQVPSHTQYF.

The chain employs TRBV7-2 and TRBJ1-2; the match to TRBD1 covers 10 bases. V lost 2 bases and J lost 5; bases outside the gene matches: 2. The CDR3 is 14 amino acids. From germline, CDR1 is SGHTA and CDR2 FQGNSA. The CDR3 DNA follows: TGTGCCAGCAGCTTATCGGACAGGGGGTATGGCTACACCTTC. It yields the protein CASSLSDRGYGYTF.

This chain joins TRBV7-2 and TRBJ1-2; TRBD1 agrees at 7 bases. The trim removed 1 base at V and 6 bases at J, leaving 8 bases unmatched. The CDR3 length is 15 residues. Looked up from germline, CDR1 is SGHTA and CDR2 is FQGNSA. DNA of the CDR3: TGTGCCAGCAGCTTAGGCGTAGGGGGCGCGGATGGCTACACCTTC. Its translation: CASSLGVGGADGYTF.

This rearrangement joins TRBV11-1 to TRBJ2-2, with D unresolved. The germline V gene has CDR1 SGHAT and CDR2 FQDESV (reference sequence). The CDR3 contains 12 residues. V dropped 1 base and J dropped 7 bases, with 4 bases sitting between them. As DNA, the CDR3 is TGTGCCAGCAGCTTAGAACTCGGGGAGCTGTTTTTT. It yields the protein CASSLELGELFF.